The T cell receptor beta chain under discussion was sequenced for a study of blood T cell repertoires in COVID-19. The CDR3 covers 14 residues. Deletions cut 0 bases from V and 8 bases from J, with 13 bases between. From germline, CDR1 is KGHSH and CDR2 LQKENI. Libraries were prepared by immunoSEQ multiplex PCR; TCRdb keeps only in-frame clonotypes and omits some of them. This table has 300,000 to 400,000 clones, roughly 90% appearing once. Input material: PBMCs or T cells enriched from blood (not recorded which). V gene TRBV18 combines with J gene TRBJ1-2; D remains ambiguous. This receptor was taken from a woman in her 30s with acute COVID-19. The CDR3 nucleotides are TGTGCCAGCTCACCACCGTATCCTGATCGGGGCTACACCTTC. Translated, it gives CASSPPYPDRGYTF. Filled out from reference TRBV18 and TRBJ1-2, the complete variable domain reads NAGVMQNPRHLVRRRGQEARLRCSPMKGHSHVYWYRQLPEEGLKFMVYLQKENIIDESGMPKERFSAEFPKEGPSILRIQQVVRGDSAAYFCASSPPYPDRGYTFGSGTRLTVV.